This T cell receptor beta chain was profiled in a study of cytomegalovirus exposure and HLA in healthy donors. Findings and caveats of the study: HLA restriction was apparent for most CMV-associated TCR beta chains in a later analysis. Researchers reported in a later analysis that a missense DCLRE1C variant was tied to TCR beta V- and J-gene trimming. Highly shared variants forming one cluster were likely a sequencing artifact.

Concerning this clone: The antigen is undetermined.

Per the germline V gene, CDR1 is MNHNY and CDR2 is SVGAGI (reference sequence). Trimming removed 6 bases from V and 6 bases from J; junction bases left unmatched: 3. The CDR3 has 13 amino acids. 60 Vbeta and 13 Jbeta primers were used in PCR. Sequencing used immunoSEQ multiplex PCR; TCRdb keeps in-frame clones, though not all of them. The sample lists about 160,000 clones; 70% to 85% were seen once. This receptor was obtained from a man between 45 and 60 years old in good health and CMV-seropositive. J is TRBJ1-5 and V is TRBV6-6; TRBD1 matches at 9 bases. Material: PBMCs. CDR3 DNA sequence: TGTGCCAGCAGGGACAGGGGAAGTCAGCCCCAGCATTTT. Its protein product is CASRDRGSQPQHF.